The present T cell receptor beta chain was sequenced within a study of spatial heterogeneity in lung cancer. Described time point: sample taken at primary tumor resection. Researchers sequenced whole RNA taken from tumor, nontumor lung or frozen PBMC without sorting. Sample share makes this clonotype medium-sized. From the 5' RACE reads, TCRdb called clonotypes with MiXCR, one entry per CDR3 protein. The sample lists a few thousand distinct CDR3 sequences; about 18% were seen once. The TCR comes from a male donor with early-stage non-small cell lung cancer. Here the sequenced sample was normal lung tissue next to the tumor, taken at surgery.

The CDR3 coding sequence is TGTGCCAGCAGCTTGGACATTGCAACAGGATTGGGCACTGAAGCTTTCTTT. Protein: CASSLDIATGLGTEAFF. The V and J genes are TRBV5-6 and TRBJ1-1, with D possibly TRBD1 on 5 matching bases. The germline gives CDR1 SGHDT, CDR2 YYEEEE. CDR3 length: 17 residues. The V gene lost 0 bases and the J gene lost 4 bases, with 19 bases spanning the gap.